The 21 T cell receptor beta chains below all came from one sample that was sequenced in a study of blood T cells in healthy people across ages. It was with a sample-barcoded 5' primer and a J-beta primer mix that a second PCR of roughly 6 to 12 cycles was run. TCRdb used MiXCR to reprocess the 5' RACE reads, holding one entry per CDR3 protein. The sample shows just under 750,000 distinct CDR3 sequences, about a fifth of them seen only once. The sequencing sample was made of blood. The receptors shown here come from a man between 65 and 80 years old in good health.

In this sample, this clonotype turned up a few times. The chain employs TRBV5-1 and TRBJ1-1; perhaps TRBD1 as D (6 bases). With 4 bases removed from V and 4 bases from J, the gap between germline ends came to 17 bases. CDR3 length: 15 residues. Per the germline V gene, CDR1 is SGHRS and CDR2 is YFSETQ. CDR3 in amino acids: CASSPNQGRGTEAFF. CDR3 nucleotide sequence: TGCGCCAGCAGCCCGAACCAGGGGCGCGGCACTGAAGCTTTCTTT.

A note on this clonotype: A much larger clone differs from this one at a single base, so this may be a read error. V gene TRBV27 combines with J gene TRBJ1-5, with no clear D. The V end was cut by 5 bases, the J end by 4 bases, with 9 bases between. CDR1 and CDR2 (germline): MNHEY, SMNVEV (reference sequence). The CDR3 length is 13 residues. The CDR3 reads CASSLRPNQPQHF. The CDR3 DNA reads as TGTGCCAGCAGTCTGCGGCCGAATCAGCCCCAGCATTTT.

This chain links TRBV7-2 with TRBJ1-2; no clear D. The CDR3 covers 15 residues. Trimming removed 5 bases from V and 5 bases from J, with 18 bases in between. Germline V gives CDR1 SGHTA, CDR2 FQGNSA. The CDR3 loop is CASSPTLFLGYGYTF. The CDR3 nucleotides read TGTGCCAGCAGCCCTACCTTGTTTTTGGGGTATGGCTACACCTTC.

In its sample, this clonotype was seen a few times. CDR3 residues: CASSENVLAPQETQYF. The CDR3 nucleotides are TGTGCCAGCAGTGAAAACGTACTAGCGCCCCAAGAGACCCAGTACTTC. This sequence joins TRBV6-1 and TRBJ2-5, with TRBD2 matching over 7 bases. The CDR3 consists of 16 residues. With V trimmed by 2 bases and J by 1 base, 7 bases remained unmatched. From germline, CDR1 is MNHNS and CDR2 SASEGT.

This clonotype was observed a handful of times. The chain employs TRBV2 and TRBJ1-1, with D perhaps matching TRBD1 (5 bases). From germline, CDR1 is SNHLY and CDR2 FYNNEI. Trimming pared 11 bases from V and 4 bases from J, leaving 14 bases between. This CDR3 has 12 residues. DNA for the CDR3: TGTGCCGGAAAGGGGTCGGGCACTGAAGCTTTCTTT. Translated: CAGKGSGTEAFF.

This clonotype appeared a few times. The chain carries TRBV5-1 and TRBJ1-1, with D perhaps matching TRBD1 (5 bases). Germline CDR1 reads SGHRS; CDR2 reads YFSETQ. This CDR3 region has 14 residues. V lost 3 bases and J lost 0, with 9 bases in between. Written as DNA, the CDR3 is TGCGCCAGCAGCTACCGGGACCTGAACACTGAAGCTTTCTTT. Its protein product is CASSYRDLNTEAFF.

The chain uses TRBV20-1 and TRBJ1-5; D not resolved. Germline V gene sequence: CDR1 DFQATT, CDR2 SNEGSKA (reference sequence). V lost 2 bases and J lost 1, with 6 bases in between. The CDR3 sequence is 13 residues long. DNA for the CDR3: TGCAGTGCTAGACGTGAAAGCAATCAGCCCCAGCATTTT. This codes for CSARRESNQPQHF.

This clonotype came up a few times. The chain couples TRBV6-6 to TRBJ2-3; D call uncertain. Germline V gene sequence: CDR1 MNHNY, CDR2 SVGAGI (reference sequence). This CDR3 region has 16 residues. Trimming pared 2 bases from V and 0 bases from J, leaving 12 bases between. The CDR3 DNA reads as TGTGCCAGCAGTTACGGGCAGCATACTAGCACAGATACGCAGTATTTT. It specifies CASSYGQHTSTDTQYF.

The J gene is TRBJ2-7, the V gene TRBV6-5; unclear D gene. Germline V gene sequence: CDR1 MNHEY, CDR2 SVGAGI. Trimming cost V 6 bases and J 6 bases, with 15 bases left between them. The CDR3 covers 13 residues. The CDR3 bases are TGTGCCAGCAGCCCCCAGCCCAGGCTCGAGCAGTACTTC. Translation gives CASSPQPRLEQYF.

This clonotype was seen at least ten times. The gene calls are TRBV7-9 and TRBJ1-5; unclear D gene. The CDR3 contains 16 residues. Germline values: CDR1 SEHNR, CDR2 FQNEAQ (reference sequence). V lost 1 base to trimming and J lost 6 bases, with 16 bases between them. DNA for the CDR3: TGTGCCAGCAGCTTAGTAAGCGGTTCATCCACTCAGCCCCAGCATTTT. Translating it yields CASSLVSGSSTQPQHF.

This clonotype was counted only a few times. The CDR3 loop is CASGSDVSLHEQYF. For the CDR3, the DNA is TGTGCCAGCGGGAGCGACGTCAGCCTCCACGAGCAGTACTTC. V gene TRBV7-9 combines with J gene TRBJ2-7; weak D call: TRBD2 (5 bases). Trimming left V 8 bases short and J 5 bases short, with 19 bases between. CDR1 is SEHNR and CDR2 is FQNEAQ in the germline V gene (reference sequence). CDR3 length: 14 residues.

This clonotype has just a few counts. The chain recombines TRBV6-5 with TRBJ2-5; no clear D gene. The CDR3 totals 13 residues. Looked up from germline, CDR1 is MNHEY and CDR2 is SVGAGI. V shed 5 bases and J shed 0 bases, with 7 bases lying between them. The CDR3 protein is CASSLTHQETQYF. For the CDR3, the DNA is TGTGCCAGCAGTCTGACACACCAAGAGACCCAGTACTTC.

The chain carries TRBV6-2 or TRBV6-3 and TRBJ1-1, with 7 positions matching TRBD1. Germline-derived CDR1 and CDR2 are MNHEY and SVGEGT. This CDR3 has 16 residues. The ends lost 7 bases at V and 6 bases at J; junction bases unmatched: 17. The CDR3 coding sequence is TGTGCCAGCACCACAGGGGCAGGGAGGGTAATCGCTGAAGCTTTCTTT. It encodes CASTTGAGRVIAEAFF.

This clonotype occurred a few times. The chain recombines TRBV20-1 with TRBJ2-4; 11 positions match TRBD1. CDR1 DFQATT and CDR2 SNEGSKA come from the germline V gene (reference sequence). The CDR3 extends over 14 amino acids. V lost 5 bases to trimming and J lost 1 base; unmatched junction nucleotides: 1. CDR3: CSAGDRGAKNIQYF. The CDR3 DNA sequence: TGCAGTGCTGGGGACAGGGGGGCCAAAAACATTCAGTACTTC.

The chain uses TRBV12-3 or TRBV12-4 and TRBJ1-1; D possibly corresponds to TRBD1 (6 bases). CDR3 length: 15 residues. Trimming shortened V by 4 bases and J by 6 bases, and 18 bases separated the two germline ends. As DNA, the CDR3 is TGTGCCAGCAGTTCCAGGGGAATAAGGTTCGCTGAAGCTTTCTTT. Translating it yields CASSSRGIRFAEAFF.

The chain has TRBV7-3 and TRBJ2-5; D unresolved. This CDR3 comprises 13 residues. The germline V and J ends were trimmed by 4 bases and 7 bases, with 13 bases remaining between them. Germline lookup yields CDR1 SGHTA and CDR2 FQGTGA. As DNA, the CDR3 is TGTGCCAGCAGCTCGAGCTGGGGTGGGACCCAGTACTTC. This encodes CASSSSWGGTQYF. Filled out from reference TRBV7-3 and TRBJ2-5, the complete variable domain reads GAGVSQTPSNKVTEKGKYVELRCDPISGHTALYWYRQSLGQGPEFLIYFQGTGAADDSGLPNDRFFAVRPEGSVSTLKIQRTERGDSAVYLCASSSSWGGTQYFGPGTRLLVL.

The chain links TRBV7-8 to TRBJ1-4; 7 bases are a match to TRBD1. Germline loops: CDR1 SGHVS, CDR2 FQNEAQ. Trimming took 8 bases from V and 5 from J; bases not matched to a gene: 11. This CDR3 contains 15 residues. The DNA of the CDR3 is TGTGCCAGCCTTAGGGGGCCATTTTCCAATGAAAAACTGTTTTTT. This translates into CASLRGPFSNEKLFF. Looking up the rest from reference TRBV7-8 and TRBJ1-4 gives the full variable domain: GAGVSQSPRYKVAKRGQDVALRCDPISGHVSLFWYQQALGQGPEFLTYFQNEAQLDKSGLPSDRFFAERPEGSVSTLKIQRTQQEDSAVYLCASLRGPFSNEKLFFGSGTQLSVL.

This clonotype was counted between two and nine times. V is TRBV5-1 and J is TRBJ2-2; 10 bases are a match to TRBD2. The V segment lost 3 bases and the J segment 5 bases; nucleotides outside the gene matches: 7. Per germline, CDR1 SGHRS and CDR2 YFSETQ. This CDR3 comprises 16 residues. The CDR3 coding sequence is TGCGCCAGCAGCTATGCTAGCGGGAGCGGTACCGGGGAGCTGTTTTTT. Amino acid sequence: CASSYASGSGTGELFF.

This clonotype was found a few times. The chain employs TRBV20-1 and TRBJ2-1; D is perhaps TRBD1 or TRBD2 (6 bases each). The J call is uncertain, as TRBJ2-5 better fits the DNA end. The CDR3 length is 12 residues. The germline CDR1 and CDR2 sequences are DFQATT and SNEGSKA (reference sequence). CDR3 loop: CSASRGEETQYF. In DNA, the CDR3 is TGCAGTGCCTCAAGGGGGGAGGAGACCCAGTACTTC.

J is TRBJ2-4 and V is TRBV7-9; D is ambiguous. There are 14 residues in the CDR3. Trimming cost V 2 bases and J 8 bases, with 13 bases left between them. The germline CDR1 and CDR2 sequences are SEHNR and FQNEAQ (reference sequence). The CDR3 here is CASSLLGGGDIQYF. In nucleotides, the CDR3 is TGTGCCAGCAGCTTATTAGGCGGTGGGGACATTCAGTACTTC.

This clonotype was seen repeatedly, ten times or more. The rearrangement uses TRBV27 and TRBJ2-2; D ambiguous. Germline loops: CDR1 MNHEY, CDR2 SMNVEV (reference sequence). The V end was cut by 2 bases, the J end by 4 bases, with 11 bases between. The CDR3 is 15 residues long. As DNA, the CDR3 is TGTGCCAGCAGTTTACGCGGCCAAACCACCGGGGAGCTGTTTTTT. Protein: CASSLRGQTTGELFF.